The TCR beta chain under discussion was sequenced for a study of blood T cell repertoires in COVID-19. On the study more broadly: Some COVID-19 samples were acute and others convalescent; all came from the United States, Italy and Spain. PBMCs, B-cell-depleted T cells, or T cells were the source of the cDNA or gDNA that made up the material.

Trimming cost V 6 bases and J 10 bases, with 21 bases left between them. The germline gives CDR1 MDHEN, CDR2 SYDVKM. There are 14 residues in the CDR3. Original methodology: The authors estimated nucleated cell counts from reference gene primer amplification. The assay was immunoSEQ multiplex PCR, and TCRdb's table has in-frame clones only and misses some. From that table come the V and J calls and clone size; the DNA was used to work out D and trimming. The sample has a few hundred thousand clones; around 84% are singletons. What was sequenced was peripheral blood. This chain joins TRBV28 and TRBJ1-1, with a tentative D call TRBD1 (6 bases). This sequence was found in a human donor in a cohort sampled during active COVID-19. The CDR3 nucleotides read TGTGCCAGCAGCTCCTCGCAACAGGGACGGAGAGCTTTCTTT. Residues: CASSSSQQGRRAFF.